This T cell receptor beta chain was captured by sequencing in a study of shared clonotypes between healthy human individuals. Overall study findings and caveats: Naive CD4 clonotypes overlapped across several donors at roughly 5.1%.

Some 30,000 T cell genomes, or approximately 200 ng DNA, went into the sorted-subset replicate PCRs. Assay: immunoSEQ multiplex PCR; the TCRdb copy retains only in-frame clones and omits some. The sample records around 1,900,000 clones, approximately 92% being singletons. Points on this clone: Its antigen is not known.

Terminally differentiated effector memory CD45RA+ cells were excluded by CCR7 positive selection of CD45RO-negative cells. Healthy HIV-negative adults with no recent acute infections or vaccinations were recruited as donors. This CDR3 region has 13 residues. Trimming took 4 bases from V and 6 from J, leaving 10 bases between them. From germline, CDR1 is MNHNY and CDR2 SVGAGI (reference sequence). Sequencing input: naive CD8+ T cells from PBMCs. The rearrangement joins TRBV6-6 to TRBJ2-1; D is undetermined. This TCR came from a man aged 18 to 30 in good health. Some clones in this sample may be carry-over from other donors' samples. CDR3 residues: CASSFGERNEQFF. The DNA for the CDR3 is TGTGCCAGCAGTTTCGGCGAGCGCAATGAGCAGTTCTTC.